In this sample, the clone carrying this TCR beta chain is medium-sized. TCRdb called the PCR reads again in MiXCR, with one record for every CDR3 protein. The table includes 15,000 to 20,000 distinct CDR3 sequences, about 50% detected once. This record comes from a study of tumor-infiltrating lymphocytes in oesophageal squamous cell carcinoma. The V end was cut by 1 base, the J end by 6 bases, with 10 bases between. The germline V gene has CDR1 SEHNR and CDR2 FQNEAQ (reference sequence). This CDR3 comprises 13 residues. The chain links TRBV7-9 to TRBJ2-7; possible D gene TRBD2, 6 bases. Source material: esophageal tumor tissue. The sequence was obtained from a male donor with esophageal squamous cell carcinoma. CDR3 amino acids: CASSLVRGSEQYF. The CDR3 DNA follows: TGTGCCAGCAGCTTAGTGCGGGGTAGCGAGCAGTACTTC.